This TCR beta chain was retrieved from a study of blood T cell repertoires in COVID-19. The repertoire was sequenced with immunoSEQ multiplex PCR; TCRdb's copy has only in-frame clones and lacks some. Here the sample spans 150,000 to 200,000 clones, roughly 80% being singletons. V shed 7 bases and J shed 0 bases, with 12 bases lying between them. Germline-derived CDR1 and CDR2 are MNHNY and SVGAGI (reference sequence). This CDR3 is 14 amino acids long. The receptor comes from a woman aged 65 to 85 with COVID-19, enrolled during active disease. Input material: peripheral blood. The chain couples TRBV6-6 to TRBJ1-1, with D hard to call. CDR3 nucleotide sequence: TGTGCCAGCACCCCGGGAGGGATGAACACTGAAGCTTTCTTT. This encodes CASTPGGMNTEAFF.